Each of the 24 T cell receptor beta chains below was sequenced from the same sample in a study of blood T cell repertoires in COVID-19. Only in-frame clones appear in the TCRdb table, and some are missing; sequencing was by immunoSEQ multiplex PCR. The sample holds about 100,000 clones; about 86% are singletons and the top ten take 2% to 3%. The material sequenced was PBMCs or T cells enriched from blood (not recorded which). Every receptor here comes from a woman in her fifties or sixties who had recovered from COVID-19.

The chain links TRBV28 to TRBJ2-7, with 7 nucleotides matching TRBD1. CDR3 length: 15 residues. With 2 bases clipped from V and 0 bases from J, the junction kept 4 bases outside the gene matches. The V gene's germline CDR1 is MDHEN and CDR2 SYDVKM. As DNA, the CDR3 is TGTGCCAGCAGTTTAGGTGGGACAGTCTCCTACGAGCAGTACTTC. Protein sequence: CASSLGGTVSYEQYF. Together with reference TRBV28 and TRBJ2-7, the CDR3 gives the full variable domain: DVKVTQSSRYLVKRTGEKVFLECVQDMDHENMFWYRQDPGLGLRLIYFSYDVKMKEKGDIPEGYSVSREKKERFSLILESASTNQTSMYLCASSLGGTVSYEQYFGPGTRLTVT.

V gene TRBV28 combines with J gene TRBJ2-7, with D possibly TRBD1 on 6 matching bases. CDR1 and CDR2 from the germline V gene are MDHEN and SYDVKM. Trimming took off 6 bases at V and 6 bases at J, with 18 bases between the two ends. This CDR3 contains 14 residues. In DNA, the CDR3 is TGTGCCAGCAGGATGACAGGCAAGTCTCGCGAGCAGTACTTC. Amino acids: CASRMTGKSREQYF.

The chain links TRBV6-4 to TRBJ2-1; perhaps TRBD2 as D (7 bases). The CDR3 contains 14 residues. In germline, CDR1 is MRHNA, CDR2 SNTAGT. V was trimmed by 3 bases and J by 5 bases, leaving 11 bases between them. CDR3 DNA: TGTGCCAGCAGTGAAGGGAGGGGGAACAATGAGCAGTTCTTC. Encoded protein: CASSEGRGNNEQFF.

The J gene is TRBJ1-3, the V gene TRBV3-1 (or the pseudogene TRBV3-2); D unclear. V lost 5 bases, J lost 9 bases, and 11 bases lay in between. The CDR3 loop spans 12 amino acids. Germline values: CDR1 LGHDT, CDR2 YNNKEL (reference sequence). The chain's CDR3 is CASSLPPSTIYF. As DNA, the CDR3 is TGTGCCAGCAGCTTGCCTCCGAGCACCATATATTTT.

Details on this clone: At one end, the junction sequence differs from germline, possibly due to a read error. The V gene is TRBV2, the J gene TRBJ2-3; 11 bases align to TRBD2. Germline CDR1 is SNHLY and CDR2 is FYNNEI. The CDR3 totals 16 residues. Here the CDR3 reads CASREGLAGRRLAQYF. The CDR3 DNA sequence: TGTGCCAGCAGGGAAGGACTAGCGGGCCGCCGGCTGGCGCAGTATTTT.

This clone was detected once. The chain has TRBV27 and TRBJ2-5, with D possibly being TRBD2 (5 bases). Germline V gene data show CDR1 as MNHEY and CDR2 as SMNVEV (reference sequence). CDR3 length: 16 amino acids. V was shortened by 5 bases and J by 4 bases, with 20 bases between the two germline ends. The CDR3 sequence: CASSPQVLGGRETQYF. The CDR3 DNA is TGTGCCAGCAGTCCCCAGGTTCTAGGAGGAAGAGAGACCCAGTACTTC.

The genes are TRBV15 and TRBJ2-7; D perhaps matches TRBD1 (5 bases). Looked up from germline, CDR1 is LNHNV and CDR2 is YYDKDF (reference sequence). CDR3 length: 13 amino acids. The V gene lost 0 bases and the J gene lost 4 bases, with 7 bases spanning the gap. The CDR3 DNA reads as TGTGCCACCAGCAGAGACAGGGAATACGAGCAGTACTTC. Residues: CATSRDREYEQYF.

J is TRBJ2-7 and V is TRBV5-6, with a tentative D call TRBD1 (6 bases). CDR1 SGHDT and CDR2 YYEEEE come from the germline V gene. The ends were cut back, 1 base at V and 5 bases at J, with 16 bases in the middle. The CDR3 is 15 residues long. Here the CDR3 DNA reads TGTGCCAGCAGCTTGAGCACAGGGAAGGTCCACGAGCAGTACTTC. Amino acids: CASSLSTGKVHEQYF. Using reference TRBV5-6 and TRBJ2-7 for the parts outside the CDR3, the full variable domain is DAGVTQSPTHLIKTRGQQVTLRCSPKSGHDTVSWYQQALGQGPQFIFQYYEEEERQRGNFPDRFSGHQFPNYSSELNVNALLLGDSALYLCASSLSTGKVHEQYFGPGTRLTVT.

This chain uses TRBV9 with TRBJ2-2; 12 positions match TRBD2. Germline V CDR1 and CDR2: SGDLS, YYNGEE. V trimming: 0 bases; J trimming: 3 bases; junction bases outside the gene matches: 3. There are 17 residues in the CDR3. The CDR3 loop is CASSVVTSGGDTGELFF. The CDR3 DNA sequence: TGTGCCAGCAGCGTAGTGACTAGCGGGGGCGACACCGGGGAGCTGTTTTTT.

V gene TRBV18 combines with J gene TRBJ2-7; TRBD1 matches at 9 bases. Trimming removed 3 bases from V and 6 bases from J; junction bases left unmatched: 9. The CDR3 has 15 amino acids. Germline-derived CDR1 and CDR2 are KGHSH and LQKENI. CDR3 residues: CASSPGQGGPIEQYF. The CDR3 DNA is TGTGCCAGCTCACCGGGACAGGGTGGTCCTATCGAGCAGTACTTC.

J is TRBJ2-1 and V is TRBV13; 8 bases are shared with TRBD2. This CDR3 region has 19 residues. The germline V gene encodes CDR1 PRHDT and CDR2 FYEKMQ (reference sequence). With V trimmed by 1 base and J by 4 bases, 15 bases remained unmatched. In nucleotides, the CDR3 is TGTGCCAGCAGCTTAGTGTCCGGACTAGCCTCACATAGGTACAATGAGCAGTTCTTC. Translation: CASSLVSGLASHRYNEQFF.

The CDR3 sequence: CASSLPGKSGQETQYF. The CDR3 coding sequence is TGTGCCAGCAGCTTGCCGGGGAAGAGTGGGCAAGAGACCCAGTACTTC. V is TRBV5-4 and J is TRBJ2-5; D is perhaps TRBD2 (5 bases). The CDR3 has 16 amino acids. Germline V gives CDR1 SGHNT, CDR2 YYREEE (reference sequence). With 1 base removed from V and 2 bases from J, the gap between germline ends came to 15 bases.

The rearrangement joins TRBV28 to TRBJ2-3, with a possible D match to TRBD2 (6 bases). This CDR3 has 15 amino acids. V was pared by 2 bases and J by 0 bases, with 9 bases between. From germline, CDR1 is MDHEN and CDR2 SYDVKM. The CDR3 DNA sequence: TGTGCCAGCAGTTTACGCGGGGATAGCACAGATACGCAGTATTTT. Translated: CASSLRGDSTDTQYF.

V usage is TRBV27 and J usage is TRBJ2-7; 8 positions agree with TRBD2. Germline assignment: CDR1 MNHEY and CDR2 SMNVEV (reference sequence). The CDR3 runs 15 residues. Unmatched junction bases numbered 5, after V lost 4 bases and J lost 0 bases. The CDR3 DNA reads as TGTGCCAGCAGTTCCAGCGGGAGTTTCTCCTACGAGCAGTACTTC. This codes for CASSSSGSFSYEQYF.

The gene calls are TRBV11-2 and TRBJ2-3; a weak D match, TRBD2 (5 bases). Deletions cut 1 base from V and 0 bases from J, with 14 bases between. Germline V gene data show CDR1 as SGHAT and CDR2 as FQNNGV. This CDR3 has 17 residues. DNA for the CDR3: TGTGCCAGCAGCTTAGTTCGCGGGTCCCTAAGCACAGATACGCAGTATTTT. It is translated as CASSLVRGSLSTDTQYF.

This clone has just a few counts. The chain is built from TRBV20-1 and TRBJ2-7, with 7 bases aligning to TRBD2. Per germline, CDR1 DFQATT and CDR2 SNEGSKA (reference sequence). This CDR3 spans 11 amino acids. J was trimmed by 10 bases and V by 2 bases; bases with no gene match: 5. CDR3 sequence reads: CSARSGGFQYF. The DNA for the CDR3 is TGCAGTGCTAGATCCGGGGGGTTTCAGTACTTC.

The V and J genes are TRBV24-1 and TRBJ2-1; 12 nucleotides match TRBD2. With 3 bases clipped from V and 5 bases from J, the junction kept 7 bases outside the gene matches. This CDR3 spans 17 amino acids. Germline CDR1 is KGHDR and CDR2 is SFDVKD. The CDR3 DNA is TGTGCCACCAGTGATAAACCTTGGACTAGCGGGAACAATGAGCAGTTCTTC. It encodes CATSDKPWTSGNNEQFF.

The rearrangement joins TRBV7-9 to TRBJ2-1; 8 bases are shared with TRBD1. There are 13 residues in the CDR3. Germline V gene sequence: CDR1 SEHNR, CDR2 FQNEAQ (reference sequence). With 2 bases clipped from V and 10 bases from J, the junction kept 4 bases outside the gene matches. The CDR3 coding sequence is TGTGCCAGCAGCTTACTGCAGGGGGCAGAGCAGTTCTTC. It codes for CASSLLQGAEQFF.

This clone appeared a few times. The chain employs TRBV7-8 and TRBJ1-5, with D perhaps matching TRBD1 (6 bases). Looked up from germline, CDR1 is SGHVS and CDR2 is FQNEAQ. CDR3 length equals 16 residues. The ends were cut back, 6 bases at V and 0 bases at J, with 15 bases in the middle. In DNA, the CDR3 is TGTGCCAGCAGTTTTCTCCGGACAGATAGCAATCAGCCCCAGCATTTT. As protein: CASSFLRTDSNQPQHF. The full variable domain, in which reference TRBV7-8 and TRBJ1-5 provide the parts outside the CDR3, is GAGVSQSPRYKVAKRGQDVALRCDPISGHVSLFWYQQALGQGPEFLTYFQNEAQLDKSGLPSDRFFAERPEGSVSTLKIQRTQQEDSAVYLCASSFLRTDSNQPQHFGDGTRLSIL.

The chain has TRBV9 and TRBJ1-1; 8 nucleotides match TRBD1. Germline CDR1 SGDLS, CDR2 YYNGEE. The CDR3 covers 15 residues. V lost 3 bases to trimming and J lost 6 bases; unmatched junction nucleotides: 10. The DNA of the CDR3 is TGTGCCAGCAGCGCCAAAACGGACAGGGCCCCTGAAGCTTTCTTT. Amino acids: CASSAKTDRAPEAFF.

The V and J genes are TRBV5-6 and TRBJ2-1; D is perhaps TRBD1 (6 bases). Germline CDR1 and CDR2: SGHDT and YYEEEE. This CDR3 spans 15 amino acids. Trimming stripped 4 bases from V and 0 bases from J, with 11 bases between. For the CDR3, the DNA is TGTGCCAGCAGCCCACGAGGGGGCTCCTACAATGAGCAGTTCTTC. Its translation is CASSPRGGSYNEQFF.

The genes are TRBV4-2 and TRBJ2-1; no firm D call. This CDR3 is 12 amino acids long. Trimming stripped 1 base from V and 4 bases from J, with 2 bases between. The germline V gene encodes CDR1 LGHNA and CDR2 YNFKEQ. In nucleotides, the CDR3 is TGTGCCAGCAGCCAAGCTTACAATGAGCAGTTCTTC. Residues: CASSQAYNEQFF.

V and J are TRBV6-5 and TRBJ2-7, with D possibly matching TRBD1 (6 bases). CDR1 is MNHEY and CDR2 is SVGAGI in the germline V gene. The CDR3 extends over 12 amino acids. The ends were cut back, 6 bases at V and 2 bases at J, with 8 bases in the middle. CDR3 amino acids: CASRDSTYEQYF. The CDR3 DNA sequence: TGTGCCAGCAGGGACAGTACCTACGAGCAGTACTTC.

The chain carries TRBV4-1 and TRBJ2-2, with 13 positions matching TRBD2. The CDR3 has 17 amino acids. V lost 6 bases, J lost 4 bases, and 8 bases stayed unmatched. Looked up from germline, CDR1 is MGHRA and CDR2 is YSYEKL. The chain's CDR3 is CASRTLAGGPGTGELFF. The CDR3 DNA sequence: TGCGCCAGCAGGACACTAGCGGGGGGGCCAGGCACCGGGGAGCTGTTTTTT.